This T cell receptor (beta chain) was sequenced during a study of blood T cell repertoires in COVID-19. This clone was detected once. The germline V gene encodes CDR1 LGHDT and CDR2 YNNKEL (reference sequence). The V gene lost 5 bases and the J gene lost 9 bases, with 17 bases spanning the gap. The CDR3 consists of 14 residues. The table came from immunoSEQ multiplex PCR; TCRdb's copy has only in-frame clones and leaves some out. Here the sample spans around 60,000 clones, about 88% being singletons. This TCR was sampled from a man aged 70 or older with acute or convalescent COVID-19. The chain links TRBV3-1 (or the pseudogene TRBV3-2) to TRBJ2-1; D uncertain. Input material: peripheral blood. CDR3: CASSYTPGAGEQFF. CDR3 in DNA: TGTGCCAGCAGCTACACACCCGGAGCTGGTGAGCAGTTCTTC.